The 18 T cell receptor beta chains below come from one sample, sequenced in a study of CD8 T cells in Susac syndrome. Random hexamers served to reverse transcribe about 0.5 to 1 ug RNA. Each CDR3 protein is one row after TCRdb ran MiXCR on the immunoSEQ multiplex PCR reads. This table holds 51,000 or so distinct CDR3 sequences, approximately 93% found once. Sequenced material: CD8+ T cells from PBMCs. These receptors originate from a human donor in good health.

V gene TRBV20-1 combines with J gene TRBJ2-5, with 9 bases identical to TRBD2. The CDR3 extends over 16 amino acids. CDR1 and CDR2 (germline): DFQATT, SNEGSKA (reference sequence). V lost 5 bases, J lost 2 bases, and 12 bases stayed unmatched. CDR3 residues: CSALLAGRTGQETQYF. The CDR3 DNA reads TGCAGTGCTCTGCTAGCGGGGAGAACGGGGCAAGAGACCCAGTACTTC.

The chain employs TRBV12-3 or TRBV12-4 and TRBJ2-2; maybe TRBD2 (6 bases). V lost 5 bases to trimming and J lost 8 bases, with 12 bases between them. This CDR3 contains 13 residues. CDR3 nucleotide sequence: TGTGCCAGCAGTGGGACTGTTGAAGGGGAGCTGTTTTTT. As protein: CASSGTVEGELFF.

The chain joins TRBV27 to TRBJ2-7, with 8 bases aligning to TRBD2. Germline V gives CDR1 MNHEY, CDR2 SMNVEV (reference sequence). V shed 0 bases and J 7 bases; nucleotides not matched to a gene: 5. The CDR3 spans 14 residues. The CDR3 is CASSLSVSGIEQYF. DNA of the CDR3: TGTGCCAGCAGTTTATCGGTTAGCGGGATTGAGCAGTACTTC.

This rearrangement joins TRBV28 to TRBJ1-1, with D unresolved. CDR1 and CDR2 (germline): MDHEN, SYDVKM. V lost 2 bases and J 0 bases, leaving 10 bases between the germline ends. The CDR3 has 15 residues. The CDR3 loop is CASSLQQLMNTEAFF. For the CDR3, the DNA is TGTGCCAGCAGTTTACAGCAGCTTATGAACACTGAAGCTTTCTTT.

This clonotype was picked up one time. The chain has TRBV4-1 and TRBJ2-7; D call uncertain. This CDR3 has 15 residues. The V gene's germline CDR1 is MGHRA and CDR2 YSYEKL. Trimming took 1 base from V and 3 from J, leaving 13 bases between them. The CDR3 sequence is CASSQGSLPGYEQYF. Here the CDR3 DNA reads TGCGCCAGCAGCCAAGGGTCTCTCCCGGGCTACGAGCAGTACTTC.

V usage is TRBV6-2 or TRBV6-3 and J usage is TRBJ1-1, with D possibly matching TRBD1 (5 bases). CDR3 length: 13 residues. The germline V gene has CDR1 MNHEY and CDR2 SVGEGT. V lost 2 bases and J 7 bases, leaving 11 bases between the germline ends. CDR3 bases: TGTGCCAGCAGTTACACCGGGACGAATGAAGCTTTCTTT. Translated, it gives CASSYTGTNEAFF.

CDR3 region: CSANQPQHF. CDR3 DNA sequence: TGCAGTGCTAATCAGCCCCAGCATTTT. This chain connects TRBV20-1 to TRBJ1-5; D is undetermined. Trimming removed 4 bases at V and 5 bases at J, with 0 bases between. Germline V gene lookup returns CDR1 DFQATT and CDR2 SNEGSKA (reference sequence). CDR3 length: 9 residues.

This clonotype was counted only a few times. This sequence joins TRBV11-2 and TRBJ2-2; D not certain. CDR1 is SGHAT and CDR2 is FQNNGV in the germline V gene. This CDR3 comprises 15 residues. V lost 7 bases to trimming and J lost 5 bases, with 17 bases between them. The chain's CDR3 is CASTQLELRTGELFF. As DNA, the CDR3 is TGTGCCAGCACCCAGCTTGAGCTGCGAACCGGGGAGCTGTTTTTT. Supplemented by reference TRBV11-2 and TRBJ2-2, the full variable domain reads EAGVAQSPRYKIIEKRQSVAFWCNPISGHATLYWYQQILGQGPKLLIQFQNNGVVDDSQLPKDRFSAERLKGVDSTLKIQPAKLEDSAVYLCASTQLELRTGELFFGEGSRLTVL.

This clonotype showed up just once. The chain has TRBV6-5 and TRBJ2-1; 12 bases line up with TRBD2. Germline CDR1 is MNHEY and CDR2 is SVGAGI. V lost 4 bases, J lost 11 bases, and 15 bases stayed unmatched. The CDR3 is 17 amino acids. The CDR3 region is CASSFTRTETSGGKQFF. DNA for the CDR3: TGTGCCAGCAGTTTCACTCGGACAGAGACTAGCGGGGGAAAGCAGTTCTTC.

The table lists this clonotype with a count of one. V gene TRBV2 combines with J gene TRBJ2-2; TRBD1 matches 9 bases. J gave up 0 bases and V 11 bases, and 4 bases lay outside the gene matches. The CDR3 is 14 amino acids. Per germline, CDR1 SNHLY and CDR2 FYNNEI. CDR3 sequence: CAGGTGTNTGELFF. Here the CDR3 DNA reads TGTGCCGGGGGGACAGGGACGAACACCGGGGAGCTGTTTTTT.

This clonotype occurred once. The rearrangement uses TRBV25-1 and TRBJ2-5; TRBD1 or TRBD2 may be the D gene (5 bases each). Per the germline V gene, CDR1 is MGHDK and CDR2 is SYGVNS. This CDR3 is built from 12 residues. The V end lost 4 bases, the J end lost 5 bases, and 8 bases lay between the germline ends. CDR3 bases: TGTGCCAGCAGTGGGGGACGTGAGACCCAGTACTTC. It specifies CASSGGRETQYF.

V and J are TRBV4-2 and TRBJ2-7, with TRBD2 as a possible D gene (6 bases). The CDR3 runs 15 residues. CDR1 and CDR2 from the germline V gene are LGHNA and YNFKEQ. V dropped 4 bases and J dropped 4 bases, with 17 bases sitting between them. In DNA, the CDR3 is TGTGCCAGCAGCCCGGGGCGCGGGATGATATACGAGCAGTACTTC. Its protein product is CASSPGRGMIYEQYF.

The chain links TRBV20-1 to TRBJ2-7, with 10 bases fitting TRBD2. V was pared by 1 base and J by 4 bases, with 1 base of the junction left unmatched. Germline loops: CDR1 DFQATT, CDR2 SNEGSKA (reference sequence). The CDR3 length is 13 residues. This CDR3 is CSARGTSGYEQYF. CDR3 bases: TGCAGTGCTAGAGGGACTAGCGGATACGAGCAGTACTTC.

V gene TRBV20-1 combines with J gene TRBJ2-7; 10 bases match TRBD2. The CDR3 is made up of 15 amino acids. CDR1 DFQATT and CDR2 SNEGSKA come from the germline V gene (reference sequence). V was clipped by 0 bases and J by 0 bases; unmatched bases: 2. CDR3 protein: CSARDWTSGSYEQYF. The DNA of the CDR3 is TGCAGTGCTAGAGATTGGACTAGCGGCTCCTACGAGCAGTACTTC.

The J gene is TRBJ2-4, the V gene TRBV27; possible D gene TRBD2, 5 bases. The germline V and J ends were trimmed by 5 bases and 4 bases, with 12 bases remaining between them. The CDR3 totals 14 residues. Per germline, CDR1 MNHEY and CDR2 SMNVEV (reference sequence). CDR3: CASSTGVEKNIQYF. Written as DNA, the CDR3 is TGTGCCAGCAGTACCGGGGTGGAGAAAAACATTCAGTACTTC.

The V and J genes are TRBV27 and TRBJ2-6, with a tentative D call TRBD1 (6 bases). This CDR3 spans 16 amino acids. V lost 4 bases and J lost 0, with 10 bases in between. CDR1 is MNHEY and CDR2 is SMNVEV in the germline V gene (reference sequence). CDR3 DNA sequence: TGTGCCAGCAGTTCGGGACATATCTCTGGGGCCAACGTCCTGACTTTC. This sequence encodes CASSSGHISGANVLTF.

The chain couples TRBV29-1 to TRBJ2-1; D ambiguous. The germline CDR1 and CDR2 sequences are SQVTM and ANQGSEA. The V end lost 1 base, the J end lost 0 bases, and 7 bases lay between the germline ends. The CDR3 is 14 residues long. CDR3 in amino acids: CSVEGVSSYNEQFF. In DNA form, the CDR3 reads TGCAGCGTTGAAGGGGTGAGCTCCTACAATGAGCAGTTCTTC.

This clonotype was observed a few times. The chain recombines TRBV28 with TRBJ2-1, with 9 bases aligning to TRBD2. The CDR3 runs to 15 residues. V lost 2 bases, J lost 4 bases, and 3 bases stayed unmatched. The germline V gene encodes CDR1 MDHEN and CDR2 SYDVKM. The CDR3 coding sequence is TGTGCCAGCAGTTTAAGGCTAGCGGGGTACAATGAGCAGTTCTTC. This gives the protein CASSLRLAGYNEQFF.